This T cell receptor beta chain was retrieved from a study of blood T cell repertoires in COVID-19. Study information: Acute and convalescent COVID-19 samples came from the United States, Italy and Spain. Sources were T cells, B-cell-depleted T cells, or PBMCs; the material itself was cDNA or gDNA.

The length of the CDR3 is 13 residues. Per the study methods: Nucleated cell number was recorded as an estimate derived from reference gene primer amplification. Assay used: immunoSEQ multiplex PCR; TCRdb lists only in-frame clones, some missing. Clone size and V and J calls were adopted from that table, with D and trimming inferred from the DNA. The table has some 170,000 clones, 80% to 90% seen once; the top ten hold roughly a tenth. Source material: peripheral blood. V is TRBV21-1 and J is TRBJ2-1; the listed D gene, TRBD1, was not tested against the DNA. TRBV21-1 is an annotated pseudogene. This sequence was found in a human donor in a cohort sampled during active COVID-19. CDR3 sequence (DNA): TGTGCCAGCGTGCTCAGGGTTTTGGGTGAGCAGTTCTTC. Translation: CASVLRVLGEQFF.